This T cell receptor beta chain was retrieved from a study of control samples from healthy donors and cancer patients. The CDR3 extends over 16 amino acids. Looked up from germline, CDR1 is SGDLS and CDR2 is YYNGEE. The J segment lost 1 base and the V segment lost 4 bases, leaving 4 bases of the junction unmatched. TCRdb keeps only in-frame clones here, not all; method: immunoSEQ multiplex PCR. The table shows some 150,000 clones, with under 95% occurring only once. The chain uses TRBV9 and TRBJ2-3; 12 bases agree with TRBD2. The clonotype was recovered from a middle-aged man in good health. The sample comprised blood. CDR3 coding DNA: TGTGCCAGCAGCTCCTGGACTAGCGGGGGCACAGATACGCAGTATTTT. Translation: CASSSWTSGGTDTQYF. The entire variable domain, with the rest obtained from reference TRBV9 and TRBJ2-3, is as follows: DSGVTQTPKHLITATGQRVTLRCSPRSGDLSVYWYQQSLDQGLQFLIQYYNGEERAKGNILERFSAQQFPDLHSELNLSSLELGDSALYFCASSSWTSGGTDTQYFGPGTRLTVL.